These 15 T cell receptor beta chains share one sample of origin, sequenced in a study of blood T cell repertoires in COVID-19. Generated by immunoSEQ multiplex PCR, the TCRdb table keeps only in-frame clones and is missing some. In the table there are 270,000 or so clones, roughly 89% of which are singletons. The sequenced material came from peripheral blood. All receptors come from a woman in her sixties with COVID-19, enrolled during active disease.

J is TRBJ2-7 and V is TRBV5-4; 9 bases fit TRBD1. J lost 7 bases, V lost 3 bases, and 8 bases had no gene match. This CDR3 has 14 amino acids. From germline, CDR1 is SGHNT and CDR2 YYREEE (reference sequence). CDR3 in amino acids: CASSSRTGVPEQYF. The CDR3 nucleotides are TGTGCCAGCAGCTCAAGGACAGGGGTCCCAGAGCAGTACTTC.

This clone was recorded once. The genes are TRBV14 and TRBJ1-2; TRBD1 might be the D (5 bases). CDR3 size: 16 residues. Germline CDR1 SGHDN, CDR2 FVKESK. Trimming took 0 bases from V and 4 from J, leaving 15 bases between them. CDR3 bases: TGTGCCAGCAGCCAAGATGAAGGACGGGGGACCTATGGCTACACCTTC. Translating it yields CASSQDEGRGTYGYTF. Based on the CDR3 plus reference TRBV14 and TRBJ1-2, the full variable domain is EAGVTQFPSHSVIEKGQTVTLRCDPISGHDNLYWYRRVMGKEIKFLLHFVKESKQDESGMPNNRFLAERTGGTYSTLKVQPAELEDSGVYFCASSQDEGRGTYGYTFGSGTRLTVV.

The CDR3 bases are TGTGCCAGCAGCCCCTCCGGTCGGAGCAATCAGCCCCAGCATTTT. Translation gives CASSPSGRSNQPQHF. The V gene is TRBV5-8, the J gene TRBJ1-5; D is unresolved. Trimming shortened V by 4 bases and J by 1 base, and 12 bases separated the two germline ends. CDR1 SGHTS and CDR2 YDEGEE come from the germline V gene. There are 15 residues in the CDR3. Full variable domain (remainder filled in from reference TRBV5-8 and TRBJ1-5): EAGVTQSPTHLIKTRGQQATLRCSPISGHTSVYWYQQALGLGLQFLLWYDEGEERNRGNFPPRFSGRQFPNYSSELNVNALELEDSALYLCASSPSGRSNQPQHFGDGTRLSIL.

J is TRBJ1-2 and V is TRBV4-3, with 9 bases aligning to TRBD1. In germline, CDR1 is LGHNA, CDR2 YSLEER. This CDR3 has 15 residues. The trim removed 6 bases at V and 3 bases at J, leaving 8 bases unmatched. The CDR3 coding sequence is TGCGCCAGCAGTCCGGGACAGGGTGTCTACTATGGCTACACCTTC. Translation: CASSPGQGVYYGYTF.

This chain connects TRBV6-5 to TRBJ1-1; no firm D call. The CDR3 has 15 amino acids. Germline V gene data show CDR1 as MNHEY and CDR2 as SVGAGI. Between the trimmed V and J ends, which lost 4 bases and 1 base, there was a span of 13 bases. CDR3 sequence reads: CASSSRPGENTEAFF. The CDR3 DNA follows: TGTGCCAGCAGTTCTCGGCCGGGTGAGAACACTGAAGCTTTCTTT.

In nucleotides, the CDR3 is TGCAGTGCTAGTGATAGCGGGGGGGCCGATGTCGAGCAGTACTTC. Translation: CSASDSGGADVEQYF. V usage is TRBV20-1 and J usage is TRBJ2-7; TRBD2 matches 11 bases. Germline V gives CDR1 DFQATT, CDR2 SNEGSKA (reference sequence). J was trimmed by 6 bases and V by 3 bases; bases with no gene match: 10. The CDR3 spans 15 residues.

This clone was observed a handful of times. The sample holds other DNA sequences that translate to the same CDR3. V usage is TRBV6-5 and J usage is TRBJ1-3; no definite D call. V was clipped by 0 bases and J by 4 bases, with 4 bases between them. The length of the CDR3 is 13 residues. Per germline, CDR1 MNHEY and CDR2 SVGAGI. The CDR3: CASSYSRGNTIYF. The DNA of the CDR3 is TGTGCCAGCAGTTACTCGAGAGGAAACACCATATATTTT.

The chain uses TRBV19 and TRBJ1-5; D remains unclear. CDR1 is LNHDA and CDR2 is SQIVND in the germline V gene (reference sequence). Deletions cut 7 bases from V and 9 bases from J, with 13 bases between. This CDR3 has 12 amino acids. The chain's CDR3 is CASKGGDWPQHF. CDR3 sequence (DNA): TGTGCCAGTAAGGGAGGCGATTGGCCCCAGCATTTT. The full variable domain, rest sourced from reference TRBV19 and TRBJ1-5, is DGGITQSPKYLFRKEGQNVTLSCEQNLNHDAMYWYRQDPGQGLRLIYYSQIVNDFQKGDIAEGYSVSREKKESFPLTVTSAQKNPTAFYLCASKGGDWPQHFGDGTRLSIL.

The CDR3, as DNA: TGTGCCAGTACCGGCAGGACAAGCTGGGAGCTGTTTTTT. Translated, it gives CASTGRTSWELFF. The chain joins TRBV19 to TRBJ2-2; TRBD1 is a possible D gene (5 bases). The germline V and J ends were trimmed by 7 bases and 9 bases, with 15 bases remaining between them. Germline-derived CDR1 and CDR2 are LNHDA and SQIVND (reference sequence). The CDR3 runs to 13 residues.

The rearrangement joins TRBV19 to TRBJ1-5; TRBD1 is a possible D gene (5 bases). Germline CDR1 is LNHDA and CDR2 is SQIVND (reference sequence). The V gene lost 5 bases and the J gene lost 0 bases, with 14 bases spanning the gap. The CDR3 has 16 amino acids. Here the CDR3 reads CASSSGGTLSNQPQHF. CDR3 in DNA: TGTGCCAGTAGTTCGGGGGGAACCCTTAGCAATCAGCCCCAGCATTTT.

This chain uses TRBV5-1 with TRBJ1-1; no clear D. V lost 0 bases and J 8 bases, leaving 11 bases between the germline ends. Germline CDR1 SGHRS, CDR2 YFSETQ. The length of the CDR3 is 13 residues. Written as DNA, the CDR3 is TGCGCCAGCAGCTTGGAAAGGGCGGGGGAAGCTTTCTTT. It specifies CASSLERAGEAFF.

The chain joins TRBV27 to TRBJ2-1, with 7 bases that match TRBD1. J gave up 10 bases and V 5 bases, and 5 bases lay outside the gene matches. There are 12 residues in the CDR3. CDR1 is MNHEY and CDR2 is SMNVEV in the germline V gene (reference sequence). CDR3 bases: TGTGCCAGCAGTCGACAGGGTAAGGAGCAGTTCTTC. Translating it yields CASSRQGKEQFF.

In DNA form, the CDR3 reads TGTGCCAGCAGTTTACAGGGCCGATCTAATGAAAAACTGTTTTTT. Its translation is CASSLQGRSNEKLFF. The chain recombines TRBV6-5 with TRBJ1-4; possibly TRBD1 for D (6 bases). V lost 4 bases and J 3 bases, leaving 12 bases between the germline ends. Germline CDR1 reads MNHEY; CDR2 reads SVGAGI. The CDR3 is 15 residues long.

This clone occurred once. The CDR3 loop reads CASSPPYRLAGGSYNEQFF. The CDR3 region has the DNA TGTGCCAGCAGTCCACCTTATCGGCTAGCGGGGGGATCCTACAATGAGCAGTTCTTC. This rearrangement joins TRBV6-2 or TRBV6-3 to TRBJ2-1, with 11 bases aligning to TRBD2. CDR1 and CDR2 (germline): MNHEY, SVGEGT. The CDR3 loop spans 19 amino acids. V lost 5 bases and J lost 1; bases outside the gene matches: 13.

The genes are TRBV19 and TRBJ1-1, with D possibly matching TRBD1 (6 bases). The germline V and J ends were trimmed by 5 bases and 8 bases, with 12 bases remaining between them. Germline loops: CDR1 LNHDA, CDR2 SQIVND (reference sequence). CDR3 length: 12 residues. This CDR3 is CASSGHREEAFF. CDR3 nucleotides: TGTGCCAGTAGTGGGCACAGGGAGGAAGCTTTCTTT.